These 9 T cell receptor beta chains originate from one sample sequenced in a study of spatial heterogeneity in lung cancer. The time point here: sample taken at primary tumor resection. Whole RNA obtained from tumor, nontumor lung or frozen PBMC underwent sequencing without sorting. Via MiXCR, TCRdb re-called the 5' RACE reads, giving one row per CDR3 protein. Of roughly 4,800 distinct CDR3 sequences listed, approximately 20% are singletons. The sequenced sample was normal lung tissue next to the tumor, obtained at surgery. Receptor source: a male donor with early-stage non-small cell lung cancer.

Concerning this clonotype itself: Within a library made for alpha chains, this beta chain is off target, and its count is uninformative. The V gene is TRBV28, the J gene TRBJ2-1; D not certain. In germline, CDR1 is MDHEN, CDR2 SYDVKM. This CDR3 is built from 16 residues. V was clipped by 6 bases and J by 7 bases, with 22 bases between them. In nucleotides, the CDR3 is TGTGCCAGCAGGCCCCCTTCGGGTAGTGGGGAAAATGAGCAGTTCTTC. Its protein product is CASRPPSGSGENEQFF.

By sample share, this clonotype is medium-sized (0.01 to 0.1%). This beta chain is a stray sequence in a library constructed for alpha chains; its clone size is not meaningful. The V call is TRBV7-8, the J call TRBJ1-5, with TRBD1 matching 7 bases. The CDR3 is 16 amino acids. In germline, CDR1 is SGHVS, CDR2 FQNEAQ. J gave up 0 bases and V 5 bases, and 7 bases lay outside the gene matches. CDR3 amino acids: CASSPTGKPSNQPQHF. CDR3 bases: TGTGCCAGCAGCCCGACAGGGAAACCTAGCAATCAGCCCCAGCATTTT.

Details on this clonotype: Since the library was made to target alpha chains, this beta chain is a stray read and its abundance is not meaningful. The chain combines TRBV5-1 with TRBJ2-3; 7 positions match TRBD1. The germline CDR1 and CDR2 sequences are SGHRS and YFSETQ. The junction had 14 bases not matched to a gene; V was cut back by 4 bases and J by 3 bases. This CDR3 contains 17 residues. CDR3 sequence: CASSPEPTGRGTDTQYF. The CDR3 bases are TGCGCCAGCAGCCCCGAGCCGACAGGGAGAGGGACAGATACGCAGTATTTT.

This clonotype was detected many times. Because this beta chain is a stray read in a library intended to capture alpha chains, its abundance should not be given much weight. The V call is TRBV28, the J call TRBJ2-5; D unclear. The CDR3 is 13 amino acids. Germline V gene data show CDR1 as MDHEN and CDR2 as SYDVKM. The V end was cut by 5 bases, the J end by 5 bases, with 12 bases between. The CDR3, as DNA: TGTGCCAGCAGTGATAATAACCGGGAGACCCAGTACTTC. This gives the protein CASSDNNRETQYF.

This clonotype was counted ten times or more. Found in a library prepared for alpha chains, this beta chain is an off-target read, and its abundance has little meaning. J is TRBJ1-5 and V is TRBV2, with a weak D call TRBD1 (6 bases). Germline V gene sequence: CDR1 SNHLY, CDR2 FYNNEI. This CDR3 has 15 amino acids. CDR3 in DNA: TGTGCTATCAAGGACAGTTCGATTAGCAATCAGCCCCAGCATTTT. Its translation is CAIKDSSISNQPQHF.

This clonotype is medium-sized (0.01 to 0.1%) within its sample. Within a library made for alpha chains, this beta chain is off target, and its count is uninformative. The CDR3 loop reads CSAFTPPGPEQYF. CDR3 bases: TGCAGTGCTTTTACCCCACCTGGGCCCGAGCAGTACTTC. The rearrangement links TRBV20-1 to TRBJ2-7; D not resolved. This CDR3 is built from 13 residues. The germline CDR1 and CDR2 sequences are DFQATT and SNEGSKA (reference sequence). V lost 5 bases and J lost 6, with 17 bases in between.

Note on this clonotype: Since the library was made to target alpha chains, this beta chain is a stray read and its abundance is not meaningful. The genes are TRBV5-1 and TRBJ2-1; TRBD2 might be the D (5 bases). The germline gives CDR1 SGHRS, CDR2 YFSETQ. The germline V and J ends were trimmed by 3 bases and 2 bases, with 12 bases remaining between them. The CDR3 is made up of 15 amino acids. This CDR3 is CASSYRPGTYNEQFF. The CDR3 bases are TGCGCCAGCAGCTATAGGCCGGGGACCTACAATGAGCAGTTCTTC.

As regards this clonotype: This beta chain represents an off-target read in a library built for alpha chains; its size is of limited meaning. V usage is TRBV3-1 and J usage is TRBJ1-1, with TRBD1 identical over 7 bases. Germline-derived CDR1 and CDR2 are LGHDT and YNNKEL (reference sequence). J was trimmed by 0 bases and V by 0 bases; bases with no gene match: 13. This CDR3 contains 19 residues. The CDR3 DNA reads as TGTGCCAGCAGCCAAGATCTTGGGTGGACAGGTTACATGAACACTGAAGCTTTCTTT. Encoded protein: CASSQDLGWTGYMNTEAFF.

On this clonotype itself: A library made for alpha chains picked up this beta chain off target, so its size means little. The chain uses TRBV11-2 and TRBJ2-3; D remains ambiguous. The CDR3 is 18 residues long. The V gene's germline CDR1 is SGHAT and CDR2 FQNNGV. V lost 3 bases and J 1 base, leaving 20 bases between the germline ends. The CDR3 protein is CASSFPGSASVRTDTQYF. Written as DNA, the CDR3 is TGTGCCAGCAGCTTCCCAGGTTCCGCCTCGGTTCGCACAGATACGCAGTATTTT.